This is a list of T cell receptor beta chains from one sample in a study of T cell repertoires in cytomegalovirus infection. A single record per CDR3 protein comes from TCRdb applying MiXCR to the reads. The sample lists fewer than 300,000 distinct CDR3 sequences, about 23% occurring once. Material for sequencing was PBMCs. The receptors were gathered from a human donor in good health (CMV status not recorded). Some clones in this sample may be carry-over from other donors' samples. Both conserved end residues are trimmed from each CDR3. The order of the fields is clone size, CDR3 length, V gene, CDR3 protein. Size tells how often a clone was seen (once, few, many) or the class of an expanded clone, and some rows leave it out.

few,12,TRBV7-9,ASSTGGRGNTQY
NA,13,TRBV6-2/TRBV6-3,ASSKRGLAGSEQF
NA,13,TRBV2,ASSDGTGPAYEQY
NA,15,TRBV7-6,ASSPLAGGSRTGGLF
NA,13,TRBV29-1,SVEGPRHGNEKLF
NA,13,TRBV5-4,ASSPQDSTYNEQF
few,13,TRBV11-2,ASSLGLQGLHGYT
NA,12,TRBV2,ASSGTGEIGEQY
NA,13,TRBV2,ASSVWQGDNQPQH
NA,12,TRBV19,ASSIQGNNYGYT
NA,12,TRBV20-1,SVPDRVGNQPQH
few,13,TRBV7-8,ASSLASGRVEKLF
few,13,TRBV6-6,ASSLLAGEKDEQF
NA,14,TRBV2,ASSLRQAGNTGELF
many,13,TRBV28,ASRTLDQSYNEQF
NA,11,TRBV7-4,ASSPTGRGGYT
NA,11,TRBV13,ASSLDPAGELF
NA,11,TRBV10-3,ATQRDRGETQY
many,15,TRBV12-3/TRBV12-4,ASSSGLAGMVSGELF
NA,14,TRBV5-5,ASSLRSRMDAYEQY
NA,11,TRBV29-1,SVEQQRNTEAF
few,16,TRBV28,ASSLGVGVAGESNEQF
few,15,TRBV11-2,ASSSRRQGVSNYGYT
NA,12,TRBV7-2,ASSFDGSNQPQH
NA,11,TRBV20-1,SAVRQGAYEQY
NA,14,TRBV9,ASSIDPTGGKNIQY
many,13,TRBV10-3,AISERGVNTGELF
many,13,TRBV28,ASSRRTGSQETQY
few,13,TRBV7-9,ASSATGGDHNEQF
few,14,TRBV2,ASRTMDRGRDNEQF
NA,12,TRBV11-2,ASSLELASYEQY
NA,13,TRBV2,ASSAGGVGNQPQH
NA,13,TRBV7-2,ASSVGTGSPYEQY
NA,10,TRBV29-1,SWRGSYNEQF
NA,14,TRBV9,ASSVTSGGLKETQY
few,13,TRBV10-3,AIRDDRGNTGELF
NA,14,TRBV20-1,SARDQGTGGVYEQY
NA,11,TRBV5-1,ASSLALVGEQF
NA,13,TRBV12-3/TRBV12-4,ASSPLVTLNTEAF
NA,13,TRBV7-3,ASSSDGTANTEAF
few,9,TRBV6-2/TRBV6-3,ASGNTDTQY
many,7,TRBV12-3/TRBV12-4,ASGETQY
many,15,TRBV7-9,ASSFSTPGGISYEQY
many,10,TRBV12-3/TRBV12-4,ASSWGGNTIY
few,13,TRBV11-2,ASILTGRDTGELF
few,14,TRBV12-3/TRBV12-4,ASSYAIGLEGETQY
NA,11,TRBV6-6,ASRSPEGTEAF
few,11,TRBV12-3/TRBV12-4,ASTTGKQGIQF
NA,11,TRBV28,ASILTSTDTQY
few,13,TRBV5-1,ASSPGGGLFDGYT
NA,11,TRBV7-8,ASSLDRLSEQF
few,13,TRBV12-3/TRBV12-4,ASNLGTLGTGELF
many,12,TRBV7-2,ASSPNKRESWQF
NA,13,TRBV20-1,SATAILAPQETQY
few,14,TRBV14,ASSHPRDRGSYEQY
NA,15,TRBV12-3/TRBV12-4,ASSFGGLAETYNEQF
NA,14,TRBV28,ASSWRGGGKNQPQH
NA,13,TRBV19,ASSPAGVSNQPQH
NA,13,TRBV11-2,ANDSGQGFNNEQF
NA,13,TRBV28,ASSSIGQVTRGYT